This T cell receptor beta chain was profiled in a study of T-cell reconstitution after alpha-beta-depleted transplantation in children. This clonotype was detected only a few times. Its specificity is not known. Per the germline V gene, CDR1 is LGHDT and CDR2 is YNNKEL (reference sequence). This CDR3 contains 17 residues. J lost 5 bases, V lost 0 bases, and 6 bases had no gene match. Using unique molecular identifiers, the investigators prepared the TCRbeta library. A single record per CDR3 protein comes from TCRdb applying MiXCR to the PCR reads. The table shows a few hundred thousand distinct CDR3 sequences, with around 10% occurring only once. Points from the study as a whole: Surviving recipient cells, namely T cells and thymic progenitors, were the source of high day-60 TCRbeta diversity in some patients. Alpha-beta T cells about two months after transplant reportedly derived from several hundred expanded graft clones.

This material consisted of PBMCs, taken before TCRalphabeta/CD19-depleted stem cell transplant. V and J are TRBV3-1 and TRBJ2-3; 12 bases are shared with TRBD2. The sequence came from a boy less than two years old with acute myeloid leukemia, due to receive a stem cell transplant. The CDR3 nucleotides read TGTGCCAGCAGCCAAGAAAGCAAGACTAGCGGGAGAGATACGCAGTATTTT. Its protein is CASSQESKTSGRDTQYF.